One sample yielded the 28 T cell receptor beta chains listed below, sequenced in a study of T cells in localized non-small cell lung cancer. Clones were read by immunoSEQ multiplex PCR, and TCRdb kept only the in-frame ones, dropping some. The repertoire holds 50,000 to 60,000 clones, with around three quarters as singletons. Material: PBMCs, obtained before any cancer treatment. These receptors originate from a woman aged 35 to 75 with stage II lung adenocarcinoma.

The V gene is TRBV5-6, the J gene TRBJ1-5; D is unclear. Germline V gene sequence: CDR1 SGHDT, CDR2 YYEEEE. The germline V and J ends were trimmed by 1 base and 0 bases, with 8 bases remaining between them. The CDR3 runs to 15 residues. CDR3 protein: CASSLRGYSNQPQHF. CDR3 sequence (DNA): TGTGCCAGCAGCTTGAGAGGTTATAGCAATCAGCCCCAGCATTTT.

This clone was seen a single time. The chain employs TRBV15 and TRBJ2-2; D gene ambiguous. Trimming left V 2 bases short and J 1 base short, with 17 bases between. The CDR3 covers 18 residues. The germline V gene has CDR1 LNHNV and CDR2 YYDKDF (reference sequence). CDR3 sequence (DNA): TGTGCCACCAGCAGATCTTCCTCCGGGCGGATGAACACCGGGGAGCTGTTTTTT. Amino acid sequence: CATSRSSSGRMNTGELFF.

The sample holds one count of this clone. V is TRBV7-8 and J is TRBJ1-2, with D maybe TRBD1 (6 bases). Germline values: CDR1 SGHVS, CDR2 FQNEAQ. The CDR3 length is 18 residues. The V gene lost 5 bases and the J gene lost 2 bases, with 24 bases spanning the gap. The CDR3 DNA is TGTGCCAGCAGCCCCGTAATCATAACAGGGAAGGGGAACTATGGCTACACCTTC. The encoded protein is CASSPVIITGKGNYGYTF.

V usage is TRBV7-2 and J usage is TRBJ1-2; D might be TRBD1 (6 bases). The V end lost 5 bases, the J end lost 4 bases, and 14 bases lay between the germline ends. Per the germline V gene, CDR1 is SGHTA and CDR2 is FQGNSA. This CDR3 comprises 14 residues. The chain's CDR3 is CASSRSQGPYGYTF. The CDR3, as DNA: TGTGCCAGCAGCCGATCGCAGGGGCCCTATGGCTACACCTTC. Full variable domain (rest looked up from reference TRBV7-2 and TRBJ1-2): GAGVSQSPSNKVTEKGKDVELRCDPISGHTALYWYRQSLGQGLEFLIYFQGNSAPDKSGLPSDRFSAERTGGSVSTLTIQRTQQEDSAVYLCASSRSQGPYGYTFGSGTRLTVV.

The chain has TRBV27 and TRBJ2-7; D is perhaps TRBD1 or TRBD2 (5 bases each). Trimming cost V 5 bases and J 7 bases, with 18 bases left between them. From germline, CDR1 is MNHEY and CDR2 SMNVEV (reference sequence). CDR3 length: 14 residues. The CDR3 protein is CASSARDQPGEQYF. In DNA, the CDR3 is TGTGCCAGCAGTGCCCGGGACCAACCGGGGGAGCAGTACTTC.

The rearrangement joins TRBV19 to TRBJ1-2; D not certain. The V and J ends lost 6 bases and 8 bases respectively, with 13 bases between them. Germline values: CDR1 LNHDA, CDR2 SQIVND (reference sequence). The CDR3 length is 12 residues. In nucleotides, the CDR3 is TGTGCCAGTAGCCCTGCTTTCTTAGGCTACACCTTC. Its translation: CASSPAFLGYTF.

The genes are TRBV27 and TRBJ1-1; 8 bases are a match to TRBD1. The CDR3 spans 14 residues. Trimming cost V 3 bases and J 0 bases; bases outside gene matches: 0. CDR1 is MNHEY, CDR2 SMNVEV, per germline (reference sequence). DNA of the CDR3: TGTGCCAGCAGTTTGGACAGGGTGAACACTGAAGCTTTCTTT. It translates to CASSLDRVNTEAFF.

This clone showed up just once. V gene TRBV25-1 combines with J gene TRBJ1-1; D not resolved. This CDR3 comprises 13 residues. Germline V gene sequence: CDR1 MGHDK, CDR2 SYGVNS. Trimming left V 6 bases short and J 2 bases short, with 10 bases between. CDR3: CASRPGRNTEAFF. CDR3 nucleotides: TGTGCCAGCAGACCGGGGAGAAACACTGAAGCTTTCTTT.

In its sample, this clone was seen once. The chain has TRBV29-1 and TRBJ1-4; 9 bases are a match to TRBD1. The CDR3 spans 13 residues. The V gene's germline CDR1 is SQVTM and CDR2 ANQGSEA. V shed 7 bases, J shed 5 bases, and the junction held 5 bases outside the gene matches. This chain's CDR3 is CSGQGGPNEKLFF. CDR3 bases: TGCAGCGGACAGGGGGGCCCCAATGAAAAACTGTTTTTT.

This chain joins TRBV28 and TRBJ2-2; D uncertain. Germline V CDR1 and CDR2: MDHEN, SYDVKM. V lost 3 bases and J 1 base, leaving 9 bases between the germline ends. The CDR3 sequence is 15 residues long. The CDR3 nucleotides read TGTGCCAGCAGTTTTTTCACACAGAACACCGGGGAGCTGTTTTTT. The encoded protein is CASSFFTQNTGELFF.

The chain combines TRBV6-1 with TRBJ2-2; 12 nucleotides align to TRBD2. J gave up 5 bases and V 3 bases, and 13 bases lay outside the gene matches. The germline V gene has CDR1 MNHNS and CDR2 SASEGT. The CDR3 consists of 19 residues. Written as DNA, the CDR3 is TGTGCCAGCAGTGATTTTACTGGACTAGCGGGGTTCGGGACCGGGGAGCTGTTTTTT. Its translation is CASSDFTGLAGFGTGELFF.

Only one count was recorded for this clone. The rearrangement joins TRBV6-1 to TRBJ1-5; D is possibly TRBD1 (6 bases). The germline CDR1 and CDR2 sequences are MNHNS and SASEGT. The V gene lost 10 bases and the J gene lost 9 bases, with 25 bases spanning the gap. The CDR3 consists of 15 residues. In DNA, the CDR3 is TGTGCCACAAATTTAGGGACGGGACAATCAGCGCCCCAGCATTTT. Its protein is CATNLGTGQSAPQHF.

This chain uses TRBV2 with TRBJ2-7; the match to TRBD1 covers 9 bases. Germline assignment: CDR1 SNHLY and CDR2 FYNNEI. The CDR3 is 14 residues long. Unmatched junction bases numbered 8, after V lost 7 bases and J lost 4 bases. The CDR3 DNA is TGTGCCAGCATGAAGGACAGGGGTGGATACGAGCAGTACTTC. Amino acids: CASMKDRGGYEQYF.

V and J are TRBV28 and TRBJ1-2; D not certain. V was pared by 3 bases and J by 3 bases, with 5 bases between. The CDR3 totals 12 residues. Germline V gene data show CDR1 as MDHEN and CDR2 as SYDVKM. The CDR3 nucleotides read TGTGCCAGCAGTTTCATAGACTATGGCTACACCTTC. Translated, it gives CASSFIDYGYTF.

In this sample, this clone turned up a few times. This chain connects TRBV7-8 to TRBJ1-2; D is unresolved. CDR1 SGHVS and CDR2 FQNEAQ come from the germline V gene. The CDR3 has 12 residues. The V and J ends lost 3 bases and 3 bases respectively, with 5 bases between them. The CDR3 DNA reads as TGTGCCAGCAGCTTTAGCCACTATGGCTACACCTTC. It codes for CASSFSHYGYTF. Using reference TRBV7-8 and TRBJ1-2 for the parts outside the CDR3, the full variable domain is GAGVSQSPRYKVAKRGQDVALRCDPISGHVSLFWYQQALGQGPEFLTYFQNEAQLDKSGLPSDRFFAERPEGSVSTLKIQRTQQEDSAVYLCASSFSHYGYTFGSGTRLTVV.

This chain links TRBV7-6 with TRBJ2-7; D is undetermined. V was clipped by 4 bases and J by 3 bases, with 13 bases between them. The CDR3 has 14 residues. From germline, CDR1 is SGHVS and CDR2 FNYEAQ. CDR3 amino acids: CASSSETADYEQYF. The CDR3 nucleotides are TGTGCCAGCAGCTCCGAGACGGCGGACTACGAGCAGTACTTC.

The genes are TRBV6-1 and TRBJ2-3; D call uncertain. The CDR3 consists of 12 residues. V gave up 3 bases and J gave up 3 bases, with 4 bases separating them. Germline CDR1 reads MNHNS; CDR2 reads SASEGT. This chain's CDR3 is CASSDGTDTQYF. The CDR3 nucleotides read TGTGCCAGCAGTGATGGGACAGATACGCAGTATTTT.

The J gene is TRBJ1-2, the V gene TRBV7-9; no clear D gene. This CDR3 has 12 residues. Germline V gene data show CDR1 as SEHNR and CDR2 as FQNEAQ (reference sequence). Deletions cut 3 bases from V and 8 bases from J, with 10 bases between. CDR3 protein: CASSFELGGYTF. The CDR3, as DNA: TGTGCCAGCAGCTTTGAGCTCGGGGGCTACACCTTC.

The chain employs TRBV10-2 and TRBJ2-3; D unresolved. The V end lost 10 bases, the J end lost 3 bases, and 11 bases lay between the germline ends. Germline-derived CDR1 and CDR2 are WSHSY and SAAADI. This CDR3 is 12 amino acids long. The CDR3 DNA sequence: TGCGCCACCAGCCAATTAACAGATACGCAGTATTTT. Translated: CATSQLTDTQYF.

The V gene is TRBV11-1, the J gene TRBJ2-7; 9 bases map to TRBD1. Germline CDR1 reads SGHAT; CDR2 reads FQDESV (reference sequence). The CDR3 runs 16 residues. Trimming removed 5 bases from V and 3 bases from J; junction bases left unmatched: 11. CDR3 region: CASSRPRGQGIYEQYF. The CDR3 DNA sequence: TGTGCCAGCAGCCGCCCGCGGGGACAGGGAATCTACGAGCAGTACTTC.

The chain recombines TRBV5-4 with TRBJ2-5; D perhaps matches TRBD1 (6 bases). Trimming pared 4 bases from V and 5 bases from J, leaving 18 bases between. The V gene's germline CDR1 is SGHNT and CDR2 YYREEE (reference sequence). The CDR3 totals 15 residues. The DNA of the CDR3 is TGTGCCAGCAGCCTGGACAGTTTCTCGGGTGAGACCCAGTACTTC. It yields the protein CASSLDSFSGETQYF.

The CDR3: CASSQTISYEQYF. CDR3 sequence (DNA): TGTGCCAGCAGTCAGACCATATCCTACGAGCAGTACTTC. This rearrangement joins TRBV6-1 to TRBJ2-7; D unclear. There are 13 residues in the CDR3. V lost 5 bases and J lost 1, with 9 bases in between. Looked up from germline, CDR1 is MNHNS and CDR2 is SASEGT.

V and J are TRBV6-5 and TRBJ1-2; no definite D call. The germline CDR1 and CDR2 sequences are MNHEY and SVGAGI. With 5 bases removed from V and 8 bases from J, the gap between germline ends came to 15 bases. This CDR3 comprises 13 residues. In nucleotides, the CDR3 is TGTGCCAGCAGTCCATTCGGGATGGGCGGCTACACCTTC. It codes for CASSPFGMGGYTF.

The chain has TRBV29-1 and TRBJ2-3; 8 bases fit TRBD2. V shed 6 bases, J shed 6 bases, and the junction held 2 bases outside the gene matches. CDR1 is SQVTM, CDR2 ANQGSEA, per germline. This CDR3 is 11 amino acids long. This CDR3 is CSVLAGDTQYF. The CDR3 DNA reads TGCAGCGTCTTAGCGGGGGATACGCAGTATTTT.

The rearrangement links TRBV5-5 to TRBJ1-2; TRBD1 matches at 9 bases. The trim removed 5 bases at V and 4 bases at J, leaving 9 bases unmatched. From germline, CDR1 is SGHKS and CDR2 YYEKEE (reference sequence). There are 15 residues in the CDR3. The DNA of the CDR3 is TGTGCCAGCAGTTGGGTACAGGGGGCCGGCTATGGCTACACCTTC. Amino acids: CASSWVQGAGYGYTF.

The chain carries TRBV2 and TRBJ1-5; a possible D gene is TRBD1 (5 bases). The CDR3 covers 14 residues. The V and J ends lost 7 bases and 2 bases respectively, with 12 bases between them. Germline V gene lookup returns CDR1 SNHLY and CDR2 FYNNEI. CDR3 amino acids: CASNGGNGNQPQHF. CDR3 coding DNA: TGTGCCAGCAATGGGGGGAACGGCAATCAGCCCCAGCATTTT.

This chain links TRBV4-1 with TRBJ1-2; weak D call: TRBD1 (6 bases). V was pared by 1 base and J by 6 bases, with 15 bases between. Germline V lookup: CDR1 MGHRA, CDR2 YSYEKL. The CDR3 has 15 amino acids. The CDR3 sequence: CASSQGTGYSNGYTF. The CDR3 coding sequence is TGCGCCAGCAGCCAAGGAACAGGGTATAGTAATGGCTACACCTTC.

This rearrangement joins TRBV9 to TRBJ2-1, with TRBD2 matching over 13 bases. V shed 5 bases, J shed 7 bases, and the junction held 0 bases outside the gene matches. In germline, CDR1 is SGDLS, CDR2 YYNGEE. The CDR3 has 13 amino acids. The CDR3 here is CASRGLAGNEQFF. The CDR3 DNA follows: TGTGCCAGCAGGGGACTAGCGGGGAATGAGCAGTTCTTC.